A single sample is the source of the 9 T cell receptor beta chains below, sequenced in a study of control samples from healthy donors and cancer patients. Generated by immunoSEQ multiplex PCR, the TCRdb table keeps only in-frame clones and is missing some. This table holds about 180,000 clones, around 90% found once. The sequencing input was blood. The source of these receptors is a young man in good health.

The chain has TRBV12-5 and TRBJ1-3, with unresolved D. The germline gives CDR1 LGHNT, CDR2 FRNRAP. V lost 0 bases and J 4 bases, leaving 10 bases between the germline ends. The CDR3 consists of 15 residues. The CDR3 loop is CASGLVPGTGNTIYF. The CDR3, as DNA: TGTGCTAGTGGTTTGGTACCAGGAACGGGAAACACCATATATTTT.

The gene calls are TRBV27 and TRBJ1-6, with 9 bases identical to TRBD1. V shed 6 bases and J 11 bases; nucleotides not matched to a gene: 11. The CDR3 has 15 residues. From germline, CDR1 is MNHEY and CDR2 SMNVEV (reference sequence). The CDR3 loop is CASRPQGTGLTPLHF. CDR3 DNA: TGTGCCAGCAGGCCACAGGGGACAGGGTTGACACCCCTCCACTTT.

Only one count was recorded for this clone. V gene TRBV27 combines with J gene TRBJ1-6, with 11 bases matching TRBD1. Trimming at V came to 4 bases and at J to 9 bases, leaving 8 bases not matched to a gene. The germline gives CDR1 MNHEY, CDR2 SMNVEV (reference sequence). The CDR3 loop spans 16 amino acids. The CDR3 bases are TGTGCCAGCAGTTGGGACCGGGACAGGGGGAGTTCACCCCTCCACTTT. Translated, it gives CASSWDRDRGSSPLHF.

V gene TRBV11-2 combines with J gene TRBJ1-3, with D hard to call. V was pared by 5 bases and J by 4 bases, with 18 bases between. The CDR3 is made up of 16 amino acids. The germline V gene encodes CDR1 SGHAT and CDR2 FQNNGV. The CDR3, as DNA: TGTGCCAGCAGCCTCACTCTGGGAGGAGGAGGAAACACCATATATTTT. Amino acids: CASSLTLGGGGNTIYF.

Only one count was recorded for this clone. The chain uses TRBV27 and TRBJ2-1; the match to TRBD2 covers 8 bases. The V gene's germline CDR1 is MNHEY and CDR2 SMNVEV (reference sequence). The CDR3 totals 14 residues. Trimming took 4 bases from V and 4 from J; bases not matched to a gene: 3. CDR3 DNA sequence: TGTGCCAGCAGTTCTTTAGCGGGGTACAATGAGCAGTTCTTC. Translating gives CASSSLAGYNEQFF.

The chain joins TRBV7-9 to TRBJ1-3, with D unresolved. CDR1 and CDR2 (germline): SEHNR, FQNEAQ (reference sequence). The CDR3 is made up of 14 amino acids. Trimming took 5 bases from V and 2 from J, leaving 10 bases between them. CDR3 protein: CASSRASPGNTIYF. CDR3 DNA: TGTGCCAGCAGCCGAGCTAGTCCTGGAAACACCATATATTTT.

The chain uses TRBV11-2 and TRBJ1-2; the match to TRBD1 covers 9 bases. CDR1 is SGHAT and CDR2 is FQNNGV in the germline V gene. Trimming cost V 1 base and J 7 bases; bases outside gene matches: 7. This CDR3 is 15 amino acids long. DNA of the CDR3: TGTGCCAGCAGCTTAGGTGGGACAGGGTATTCTGGCTACACCTTC. Its protein product is CASSLGGTGYSGYTF.

The chain employs TRBV28 and TRBJ1-1; D remains unclear. This CDR3 region has 13 residues. Looked up from germline, CDR1 is MDHEN and CDR2 is SYDVKM. Trimming cost V 5 bases and J 5 bases, with 12 bases left between them. The CDR3 nucleotides are TGTGCCAGCAGTACTCCGGCTGGTACTGAAGCTTTCTTT. Translation: CASSTPAGTEAFF.

V gene TRBV11-3 combines with J gene TRBJ1-1, with 9 nucleotides matching TRBD1. The germline CDR1 and CDR2 sequences are SGHNT and YENEEA. The length of the CDR3 is 17 residues. The V gene end was trimmed by 1 base and the J gene end by 4 bases; junction bases not matched to a gene: 10. CDR3 sequence reads: CASSLADRGFMGTEAFF. Written as DNA, the CDR3 is TGTGCCAGCAGCTTAGCAGACAGGGGGTTTATGGGCACTGAAGCTTTCTTT.